Shown below are 14 T cell receptor beta chains from a single sample sequenced in a study of Graves' ophthalmopathy and Graves' hyperthyroidism. From RNA, the CDR3 regions of TCR beta chains were amplified and sequenced. Following a first-round RT-PCR that used HTBI primers, a second-round multiplex PCR was carried out. TCRdb called the multiplex PCR reads again in MiXCR, with one record for every CDR3 protein. The data show about 180,000 distinct CDR3 sequences, 30% to 45% seen once. Sequenced: peripheral blood. The receptors originated from a woman aged 40-49 years with Graves' ophthalmopathy.

This clonotype occurred many times. The rearrangement joins TRBV7-9 to TRBJ1-6, with D hard to call. Looked up from germline, CDR1 is SEHNR and CDR2 is FQNEAQ (reference sequence). There are 12 residues in the CDR3. Trimming took 5 bases from V and 7 from J, leaving 6 bases between them. CDR3 sequence: CASSQLNSPLHF. The CDR3 region has the DNA TGTGCCAGCAGCCAACTGAATTCACCCCTCCACTTT.

Ten or more counts support this clonotype. CDR3 bases: TGTGCCAGCAGTGACGTTGGGGGAGAGACTGAAGCTTTCTTT. This codes for CASSDVGGETEAFF. V usage is TRBV6-1 and J usage is TRBJ1-1; tentative D call: TRBD1 (5 bases). The V end lost 3 bases, the J end lost 5 bases, and 13 bases lay between the germline ends. Looked up from germline, CDR1 is MNHNS and CDR2 is SASEGT. CDR3 length: 14 residues.

In its sample, this clonotype was seen many times. J is TRBJ1-2 and V is TRBV6-1; D unclear. Germline CDR1 MNHNS, CDR2 SASEGT. V lost 4 bases to trimming and J lost 0 bases, with 15 bases between them. CDR3 length: 16 residues. CDR3 loop: CASSGHREKPNYGYTF. CDR3 nucleotides: TGTGCCAGCAGTGGACACCGGGAAAAACCTAACTATGGCTACACCTTC.

At least ten counts were recorded for this clonotype. The chain carries TRBV6-5 and TRBJ1-1, with a possible D match to TRBD1 (5 bases). The CDR3 runs to 14 residues. The V gene lost 2 bases and the J gene lost 4 bases, with 11 bases spanning the gap. The V gene's germline CDR1 is MNHEY and CDR2 SVGAGI. CDR3 amino acids: CASSYGRGGTEAFF. CDR3 sequence (DNA): TGTGCCAGCAGTTACGGGCGGGGGGGCACTGAAGCTTTCTTT.

This clonotype was detected ten times or more. The chain is built from TRBV6-2 or TRBV6-3 and TRBJ1-1; TRBD1 matches at 7 bases. Germline V gene sequence: CDR1 MNHEY, CDR2 SVGEGT. This CDR3 region has 16 residues. V shed 4 bases, J shed 5 bases, and the junction held 13 bases outside the gene matches. The CDR3 here is CASSSQRDRLMTEAFF. The DNA of the CDR3 is TGTGCCAGCAGTTCCCAACGGGACAGACTTATGACTGAAGCTTTCTTT.

This clonotype has more than one count but fewer than ten. This chain links TRBV6-1 with TRBJ1-1; unclear D gene. Deletions cut 5 bases from V and 4 bases from J, with 5 bases between. The CDR3 has 11 amino acids. Germline V lookup: CDR1 MNHNS, CDR2 SASEGT. Written as DNA, the CDR3 is TGTGCCAGCAGTAGCCCCACTGAAGCTTTCTTT. Translation: CASSSPTEAFF.

This chain uses TRBV6-1 with TRBJ1-1; D possibly corresponds to TRBD1 (5 bases). From germline, CDR1 is MNHNS and CDR2 SASEGT. This CDR3 spans 15 amino acids. V was trimmed by 4 bases and J by 4 bases, leaving 16 bases between them. The DNA for the CDR3 is TGTGCCAGCAGTGCCCCAGGGCGCGGGAGCACTGAAGCTTTCTTT. Protein sequence: CASSAPGRGSTEAFF.

J is TRBJ2-7 and V is TRBV6-5; D remains unclear. Germline V gene lookup returns CDR1 MNHEY and CDR2 SVGAGI. V was shortened by 0 bases and J by 3 bases, with 15 bases between the two germline ends. This CDR3 spans 16 amino acids. Here the CDR3 reads CASSYSWSTMNYEQYF. As DNA, the CDR3 is TGTGCCAGCAGTTACTCTTGGAGCACCATGAACTACGAGCAGTACTTC.

Ten or more counts support this clonotype. V gene TRBV9 combines with J gene TRBJ1-2; 9 bases map to TRBD1. The CDR3 runs to 13 residues. The V and J ends lost 3 bases and 7 bases, in that order; junction bases with no gene match: 4. Per the germline V gene, CDR1 is SGDLS and CDR2 is YYNGEE. CDR3 sequence: CASSGQGEGGYTF. The CDR3, as DNA: TGTGCCAGCAGCGGACAGGGGGAAGGTGGCTACACCTTC.

The chain links TRBV27 to TRBJ2-7; D gene uncertain. The V gene lost 2 bases and the J gene lost 2 bases, with 16 bases spanning the gap. This CDR3 spans 16 amino acids. CDR1 and CDR2 from the germline V gene are MNHEY and SMNVEV (reference sequence). The CDR3 sequence: CASSLTWAEAPYEQYF. As DNA, the CDR3 is TGTGCCAGCAGTTTAACTTGGGCCGAAGCCCCCTACGAGCAGTACTTC.

V usage is TRBV6-2 or TRBV6-3 and J usage is TRBJ1-1, with D perhaps matching TRBD1 (6 bases). V gave up 6 bases and J gave up 5 bases, with 16 bases separating them. This CDR3 has 14 residues. CDR1 and CDR2 from the germline V gene are MNHEY and SVGEGT. CDR3 bases: TGTGCCAGCAGCGTGGGGACACTGAGTACTGAAGCTTTCTTT. This codes for CASSVGTLSTEAFF.

The J gene is TRBJ1-6, the V gene TRBV6-1; no clear D gene. Trimming took off 9 bases at V and 8 bases at J, with 17 bases between the two ends. Germline V gene sequence: CDR1 MNHNS, CDR2 SASEGT. There are 14 residues in the CDR3. CDR3 DNA: TGTGCCAGTTTGAGAAGTTTGTATGATTCACCCCTCCACTTT. It is translated as CASLRSLYDSPLHF.

This clonotype was counted at least ten times. As DNA, the CDR3 is TGTGCCACCAACCGAGGACCAGGAGCCTACGAGCAGTACTTC. Protein sequence: CATNRGPGAYEQYF. J is TRBJ2-7 and V is TRBV15; no reliable D call. The CDR3 is 14 amino acids. Germline V CDR1 and CDR2: LNHNV, YYDKDF (reference sequence). The germline V and J ends were trimmed by 7 bases and 2 bases, with 15 bases remaining between them.

This clonotype was counted ten times or more. The chain combines TRBV5-5 with TRBJ2-7, with 9 bases lining up with TRBD1. The V gene's germline CDR1 is SGHKS and CDR2 YYEKEE (reference sequence). This CDR3 contains 14 residues. After removal of 7 bases from V and 7 bases from J, the junction contained 12 bases not matched to a gene. The CDR3: CASRDRAGQGEQYF. The DNA for the CDR3 is TGTGCCAGCCGCGACCGGGCCGGACAGGGGGAGCAGTACTTC.